These T cell receptor beta chains were read from a single sample in a study of shared clonotypes between healthy human individuals. Sequencing used immunoSEQ multiplex PCR; TCRdb keeps in-frame clones, though not all of them. The table records some 1,900,000 clones, 85% to 95% of them present only once. Sample: naive CD8+ T cells sorted from blood. The receptors come from a man aged 18 to 29 in good health. CDR3s include the opening cysteine and the closing phenylalanine or tryptophan. The D gene is left open where the match is weak. Clone size appears in some rows only: once, few, many, or a class for an expanded clone.

v_gene: TRBV7-9; d_gene: -; j_gene: TRBJ2-3; abundance: -; CDR3nt: TGTGCCAGCAGCTTATTTTCAGATACGCAGTATTTT; CDR3aa: CASSLFSDTQYF
v_gene: TRBV5-1; d_gene: -; j_gene: TRBJ2-3; abundance: -; CDR3nt: TGCGCCAGCAGCCGCGGGGTCCTTTCTAGCACAGATACGCAGTATTTT; CDR3aa: CASSRGVLSSTDTQYF
v_gene: TRBV7-9; d_gene: TRBD2; j_gene: TRBJ2-5; abundance: -; CDR3nt: TGTGCCAGCAGCCCGGGACTAGCGGATCAAGAGACCCAGTACTTC; CDR3aa: CASSPGLADQETQYF
v_gene: TRBV7-9; d_gene: TRBD1; j_gene: TRBJ2-7; abundance: -; CDR3nt: TGTGCCAGCGGAGGGACAGGGTACTCCTACGAGCAGTACTTC; CDR3aa: CASGGTGYSYEQYF
v_gene: TRBV6-5; d_gene: -; j_gene: TRBJ2-7; abundance: once; CDR3nt: TGTGCCAGCAGTTACTCGAATTCCGGAACCTACGAGCAGTACTTC; CDR3aa: CASSYSNSGTYEQYF
v_gene: TRBV5-1; d_gene: TRBD1; j_gene: TRBJ2-7; abundance: once; CDR3nt: TGCGCCAGCAGCTTAGGGACAGGGTACGAGCAGTACTTC; CDR3aa: CASSLGTGYEQYF
v_gene: TRBV14; d_gene: -; j_gene: TRBJ1-2; abundance: -; CDR3nt: TGTGCCAGCAGCCAAGACGTCGGGGTTGCTATCGACTACACCTTC; CDR3aa: CASSQDVGVAIDYTF
v_gene: TRBV28; d_gene: -; j_gene: TRBJ2-5; abundance: -; CDR3nt: TGTGCCAGCAGTTTATTAGAGGAGGGGTTGCTTATGGAGGGAGGTCAAGAGACCCAGTACTTC; CDR3aa: CASSLLEEGLLMEGGQETQYF
v_gene: TRBV15; d_gene: -; j_gene: TRBJ2-3; abundance: once; CDR3nt: TGTGCCACCAGCAGAGATTTATATGGCGGCACAGATACGCAGTATTTT; CDR3aa: CATSRDLYGGTDTQYF
v_gene: TRBV30; d_gene: TRBD1; j_gene: TRBJ2-1; abundance: -; CDR3nt: TGTGCCTGGAGTGAAGGACCCTGGACAGGGCAGGGGAATGAGCAGTTCTTC; CDR3aa: CAWSEGPWTGQGNEQFF
v_gene: TRBV7-7; d_gene: TRBD2; j_gene: TRBJ2-7; abundance: -; CDR3nt: TGTGCTAGCAGCTTAGTTTCTAGCGGGGTGTCCTACGAGCAGTACTTC; CDR3aa: CASSLVSSGVSYEQYF
v_gene: TRBV10-3; d_gene: -; j_gene: TRBJ1-5; abundance: -; CDR3nt: TGTGCCATCAGCGAAACAGGGAGCAATCAGCCCCAGCATTTT; CDR3aa: CAISETGSNQPQHF
v_gene: TRBV9; d_gene: -; j_gene: TRBJ2-1; abundance: -; CDR3nt: TGTGCCAGCAGCGTCGATCCCGGGACGCTGTACAATGAGCAGTTCTTC; CDR3aa: CASSVDPGTLYNEQFF
v_gene: TRBV4-1; d_gene: -; j_gene: TRBJ1-4; abundance: -; CDR3nt: TGCGCCAGCAGCCAAGATTTTGGGGGAGCAACTAATGAAAAACTGTTTTTT; CDR3aa: CASSQDFGGATNEKLFF
v_gene: TRBV9; d_gene: -; j_gene: TRBJ2-7; abundance: -; CDR3nt: TGTGCCAGCAGCGTAGATACAGACCCCTACGAGCAGTACTTC; CDR3aa: CASSVDTDPYEQYF
v_gene: TRBV28; d_gene: -; j_gene: TRBJ2-1; abundance: -; CDR3nt: TGTGCCAGCAGTTTAGGAGGGGGCATCTACAATGAGCAGTTCTTC; CDR3aa: CASSLGGGIYNEQFF
v_gene: TRBV28; d_gene: TRBD1; j_gene: TRBJ2-7; abundance: -; CDR3nt: TGTGCCAGCAGATGGGACAGGGGGCTCTCCTACGAGCAGTACTTC; CDR3aa: CASRWDRGLSYEQYF
v_gene: TRBV28; d_gene: TRBD2; j_gene: TRBJ2-3; abundance: -; CDR3nt: TGTGCCAGCAGTTTAAGGACTAGCGTATCATTCACAGATACGCAGTATTTT; CDR3aa: CASSLRTSVSFTDTQYF
v_gene: TRBV27; d_gene: -; j_gene: TRBJ1-3; abundance: -; CDR3nt: TGTGCCAGCAGTTTATCGGGGGGTCTCGGAAACACCATATATTTT; CDR3aa: CASSLSGGLGNTIYF
v_gene: TRBV5-6; d_gene: -; j_gene: TRBJ1-1; abundance: -; CDR3nt: TGTGCCAGCAGCTCCGGGGCAGAAGCTTTCTTT; CDR3aa: CASSSGAEAFF
v_gene: TRBV29-1; d_gene: -; j_gene: TRBJ2-3; abundance: -; CDR3nt: TGCAGCGCCGAGGGTCTCTCCACAGATACGCAGTATTTT; CDR3aa: CSAEGLSTDTQYF
v_gene: TRBV30; d_gene: -; j_gene: TRBJ2-7; abundance: -; CDR3nt: TGTGCCTGGAGCACTCGAGTAGGTTCCTACGAGCAGTACTTC; CDR3aa: CAWSTRVGSYEQYF
v_gene: TRBV5-6; d_gene: -; j_gene: TRBJ2-7; abundance: once; CDR3nt: TGTGCCAGCAGCTTCCAGGGATCCGTCGACGAGCAGTACTTC; CDR3aa: CASSFQGSVDEQYF
v_gene: TRBV6-1; d_gene: TRBD1; j_gene: TRBJ1-3; abundance: once; CDR3nt: TGTGCCAGCAGTGAAGGGACAGGGACGTCTGGAAACACCATATATTTT; CDR3aa: CASSEGTGTSGNTIYF
v_gene: TRBV27; d_gene: -; j_gene: TRBJ1-4; abundance: -; CDR3nt: TGTGCCAGCAGTGAAACTACACTGCCTGAAAAACTGTTTTTT; CDR3aa: CASSETTLPEKLFF
v_gene: TRBV6-5; d_gene: -; j_gene: TRBJ2-6; abundance: -; CDR3nt: TGTGCCGTCGGAGGGCCCGGGGCCAACGTCCTGACTTTC; CDR3aa: CAVGGPGANVLTF
v_gene: TRBV4-1; d_gene: -; j_gene: TRBJ2-3; abundance: -; CDR3nt: TGCGCCAGCAGCCTTAGGGAGTCTAGCACAGATACGCAGTATTTT; CDR3aa: CASSLRESSTDTQYF
v_gene: TRBV27; d_gene: -; j_gene: TRBJ2-7; abundance: -; CDR3nt: TGTGCCAGCAGTCTCCGGAATTACTACGAGCAGTACTTC; CDR3aa: CASSLRNYYEQYF
v_gene: TRBV7-2; d_gene: TRBD2; j_gene: TRBJ2-7; abundance: -; CDR3nt: TGTGCCAGCAGCTTAGATGGCGGGAGCTACGAGCAGTACTTC; CDR3aa: CASSLDGGSYEQYF
v_gene: TRBV30; d_gene: -; j_gene: TRBJ1-1; abundance: -; CDR3nt: TGTGCCCCGCGTAAGAACACTGAAGCTTTCTTT; CDR3aa: CAPRKNTEAFF
v_gene: TRBV7-2; d_gene: -; j_gene: TRBJ1-6; abundance: -; CDR3nt: TGTGCCAGCAGCTTATCTGGGAGGTACTCCTATAATTCACCCCTCCACTTT; CDR3aa: CASSLSGRYSYNSPLHF
v_gene: TRBV7-9; d_gene: TRBD2; j_gene: TRBJ2-5; abundance: -; CDR3nt: TGTGCCAGCAGCAAGACTATTAGCGGGGGACAAGAGACCCAGTACTTC; CDR3aa: CASSKTISGGQETQYF
v_gene: TRBV7-9; d_gene: -; j_gene: TRBJ2-7; abundance: -; CDR3nt: TGTGCCAGCAGTCCAACAGGACTCTACGAGCAGTACTTC; CDR3aa: CASSPTGLYEQYF
v_gene: TRBV5-6; d_gene: -; j_gene: TRBJ1-1; abundance: -; CDR3nt: TGTGCCAGCAGCTTGGCGGTTAGCTTGAACACTGAAGCTTTCTTT; CDR3aa: CASSLAVSLNTEAFF
v_gene: TRBV14; d_gene: -; j_gene: TRBJ2-5; abundance: -; CDR3nt: TGTGCCAGCAGCCCTACCGGGACGGCACAAGAGACCCAGTACTTC; CDR3aa: CASSPTGTAQETQYF
v_gene: TRBV9; d_gene: -; j_gene: TRBJ2-2; abundance: -; CDR3nt: TGTGCCAGCAGCCCCGGGAGCAGCGACAACACCGGGGAGCTGTTTTTT; CDR3aa: CASSPGSSDNTGELFF
v_gene: TRBV4-3; d_gene: TRBD2; j_gene: TRBJ2-7; abundance: -; CDR3nt: TGCGCCAGCAGCCAAGATCGGGGGGGAGGTTCCGAGCAGTACTTC; CDR3aa: CASSQDRGGGSEQYF
v_gene: TRBV27; d_gene: TRBD2; j_gene: TRBJ2-7; abundance: -; CDR3nt: TGTGCCAGCAGTTGGACTAGCGGGCCCCTCTACGAGCAGTACTTC; CDR3aa: CASSWTSGPLYEQYF
v_gene: TRBV30; d_gene: -; j_gene: TRBJ2-7; abundance: once; CDR3nt: TGTGCCTGGAGCGCGAACTACGAGCAGTACTTC; CDR3aa: CAWSANYEQYF
v_gene: TRBV4-1; d_gene: -; j_gene: TRBJ2-7; abundance: -; CDR3nt: TGCGCCAGCAGCCAAAGCTACGAGCAGTACTTC; CDR3aa: CASSQSYEQYF
v_gene: TRBV9; d_gene: TRBD1; j_gene: TRBJ2-7; abundance: once; CDR3nt: TGTGCCAGCAGCATCGGACAGGGGGCCTACGAGCAGTACTTC; CDR3aa: CASSIGQGAYEQYF
v_gene: TRBV19; d_gene: TRBD1; j_gene: TRBJ1-1; abundance: -; CDR3nt: TGTGCCAGTAGTCCCCGGGACAGGGGCACTGAAGCTTTCTTT; CDR3aa: CASSPRDRGTEAFF
v_gene: TRBV7-8; d_gene: TRBD2; j_gene: TRBJ2-5; abundance: -; CDR3nt: TGTGCCAGCAGCTTTGGTTGGCTAGCGGGGTACCAAGAGACCCAGTACTTC; CDR3aa: CASSFGWLAGYQETQYF
v_gene: TRBV29-1; d_gene: -; j_gene: TRBJ2-1; abundance: -; CDR3nt: TGCAGCGTTGAAGAACAGGGAAGCTCCTACAATGAGCAGTTCTTC; CDR3aa: CSVEEQGSSYNEQFF
v_gene: TRBV9; d_gene: -; j_gene: TRBJ2-2; abundance: -; CDR3nt: TGTGCCAGCAGCGCCCCAAAAGGGTTGGACACCGGGGAGCTGTTTTTT; CDR3aa: CASSAPKGLDTGELFF
v_gene: TRBV27; d_gene: TRBD2; j_gene: TRBJ2-3; abundance: -; CDR3nt: TGTGCCAGCAGTTTCCTCACTAGCGGGAGGGGCACAGATACGCAGTATTTT; CDR3aa: CASSFLTSGRGTDTQYF
v_gene: TRBV25-1; d_gene: -; j_gene: TRBJ2-7; abundance: -; CDR3nt: TGTGCCAGCAGTGGGGACAAGCCCTACGAGCAGTACTTC; CDR3aa: CASSGDKPYEQYF
v_gene: TRBV6-5; d_gene: -; j_gene: TRBJ2-5; abundance: -; CDR3nt: TGTGCCAGCAGTTACGGACAAGAGACCCAGTACTTC; CDR3aa: CASSYGQETQYF
v_gene: TRBV7-6; d_gene: -; j_gene: TRBJ2-1; abundance: -; CDR3nt: TGTGCCAGCAGCTTTGGGGCCATCGGACGGCCCGACAATGAGCAGTTCTTC; CDR3aa: CASSFGAIGRPDNEQFF
v_gene: TRBV2; d_gene: TRBD1; j_gene: TRBJ2-7; abundance: -; CDR3nt: TGTGCCAGCACCAACCGGGACAGGGAGACCTACGAGCAGTACTTC; CDR3aa: CASTNRDRETYEQYF
v_gene: TRBV7-6; d_gene: -; j_gene: TRBJ2-7; abundance: -; CDR3nt: TGTGCCAGCAGCTTAGACAGGCCGCTCTCCTACGAGCAGTACTTC; CDR3aa: CASSLDRPLSYEQYF
v_gene: TRBV5-1; d_gene: TRBD1; j_gene: TRBJ2-7; abundance: -; CDR3nt: TGCGCCAGCAGCTTGGGACAGGGGAGCAGCCCCTACGAGCAGTACTTC; CDR3aa: CASSLGQGSSPYEQYF
v_gene: TRBV11-2; d_gene: -; j_gene: TRBJ2-7; abundance: -; CDR3nt: TGTGCCAGCAGCTTAGGGGCAGGGGTCTACGAGCAGTACTTC; CDR3aa: CASSLGAGVYEQYF
v_gene: TRBV6-1; d_gene: -; j_gene: TRBJ2-1; abundance: -; CDR3nt: TGTGCCAGCAGTGGACCCTTGTCGGGTGAGCAGTTCTTC; CDR3aa: CASSGPLSGEQFF
v_gene: TRBV11-2; d_gene: -; j_gene: TRBJ2-2; abundance: -; CDR3nt: TGTGCCAGCAGCTTGGGGTACACCGGGGAGCTGTTTTTT; CDR3aa: CASSLGYTGELFF